What follows describes a single T cell receptor beta chain. The record originates from a study of brain metastases from non-small cell lung cancer. Germline trimming cut 5 bases from V and 6 bases from J; bases unmatched to any gene: 6. This CDR3 region has 13 residues. CDR1 is MNHEY and CDR2 is SVGAGI in the germline V gene. Data came from immunoSEQ multiplex PCR; TCRdb stores just in-frame clones and leaves some out. Of some 700 clones in the sample, about nine tenths were seen once. Sequences were obtained from tumor-adjacent normal tissue. The rearrangement uses TRBV6-5 and TRBJ1-2, with 7 bases aligning to TRBD1. This TCR came from a donor over 35 with non-small cell lung cancer. Here the CDR3 reads CASSRQGGDGYTF. The CDR3 DNA reads TGTGCCAGCAGTAGACAGGGAGGGGATGGCTACACCTTC.